These 29 T cell receptor beta chains were sequenced from one sample in a study of identical twins' blood T cells. One entry per CDR3 protein results from TCRdb running MiXCR on the 5' RACE reads. The sample contains about 370,000 distinct CDR3 sequences, around 30% of which appear only once. Sample: PBMCs. Receptors originate from a woman aged 18 to 55 in good health.

This clonotype has more than one count but fewer than ten. This chain links TRBV11-2 with TRBJ1-3; D not resolved. The V end lost 6 bases, the J end lost 0 bases, and 12 bases lay between the germline ends. There are 15 residues in the CDR3. Germline CDR1 SGHAT, CDR2 FQNNGV. The CDR3 loop is CASSGEPRSGNTIYF. The CDR3 DNA follows: TGTGCCAGCAGTGGCGAACCTCGCTCTGGAAACACCATATATTTT. Full variable domain (remainder filled in from reference TRBV11-2 and TRBJ1-3): EAGVAQSPRYKIIEKRQSVAFWCNPISGHATLYWYQQILGQGPKLLIQFQNNGVVDDSQLPKDRFSAERLKGVDSTLKIQPAKLEDSAVYLCASSGEPRSGNTIYFGEGSWLTVV.

The V gene is TRBV7-2, the J gene TRBJ1-5, with a weak D call TRBD1 (5 bases). Per the germline V gene, CDR1 is SGHTA and CDR2 is FQGNSA. This CDR3 spans 15 amino acids. V was pared by 1 base and J by 5 bases, with 12 bases between. The chain's CDR3 is CASSLVAGWDQPQHF. As DNA, the CDR3 is TGTGCCAGCAGCTTAGTCGCAGGGTGGGATCAGCCCCAGCATTTT. Full variable domain (rest looked up from reference TRBV7-2 and TRBJ1-5): GAGVSQSPSNKVTEKGKDVELRCDPISGHTALYWYRQSLGQGLEFLIYFQGNSAPDKSGLPSDRFSAERTGGSVSTLTIQRTQQEDSAVYLCASSLVAGWDQPQHFGDGTRLSIL.

This clonotype was detected a few times. J is TRBJ1-6 and V is TRBV12-3 or TRBV12-4; D ambiguous. V was clipped by 5 bases and J by 11 bases, with 16 bases between them. This CDR3 contains 14 residues. This CDR3 reads CASSDGVMEPPLHF. CDR3 bases: TGTGCCAGCAGTGATGGCGTTATGGAGCCACCCCTCCACTTT.

There are a few counts of this clonotype. CDR3 coding DNA: TGTGCCAGCAGTTACTCTGACAATGAGCAGTTCTTC. Amino acids: CASSYSDNEQFF. The V and J genes are TRBV6-2 or TRBV6-3 and TRBJ2-1; D is ambiguous. This CDR3 comprises 12 residues. Trimming took 0 bases from V and 5 from J, leaving 2 bases between them. Germline values: CDR1 MNHEY, CDR2 SVGEGT.

There are a few counts of this clonotype. V is TRBV3-1 and J is TRBJ2-5; D gene ambiguous. The CDR3 spans 11 residues. In germline, CDR1 is LGHDT, CDR2 YNNKEL (reference sequence). The V end lost 11 bases, the J end lost 5 bases, and 12 bases lay between the germline ends. This CDR3 is CACSLGETQYF. In DNA, the CDR3 is TGTGCCTGCTCCCTGGGGGAGACCCAGTACTTC.

The chain combines TRBV19 with TRBJ1-2; no reliable D call. The CDR3 runs to 15 residues. V dropped 6 bases and J dropped 2 bases, with 16 bases sitting between them. CDR1 is LNHDA and CDR2 is SQIVND in the germline V gene (reference sequence). CDR3 sequence reads: CASSPLGGTNYGYTF. The CDR3 DNA reads as TGTGCCAGTAGCCCTCTAGGAGGAACCAACTATGGCTACACCTTC.

The gene calls are TRBV7-9 and TRBJ2-2, with no clear D. CDR3 length: 13 residues. Per germline, CDR1 SEHNR and CDR2 FQNEAQ (reference sequence). Trimming took 3 bases from V and 5 from J, leaving 7 bases between them. Written as DNA, the CDR3 is TGTGCCAGCAGCTTTTTGGGAACCGGGGAGCTGTTTTTT. Protein: CASSFLGTGELFF. Combining the CDR3 with reference TRBV7-9 and TRBJ2-2 gives the whole variable domain DTGVSQNPRHKITKRGQNVTFRCDPISEHNRLYWYRQTLGQGPEFLTYFQNEAQLEKSRLLSDRFSAERPKGSFSTLEIQRTEQGDSAMYLCASSFLGTGELFFGEGSRLTVL.

This clonotype was observed a few times. The chain has TRBV20-1 and TRBJ1-3, with 7 nucleotides matching TRBD1. This CDR3 is built from 13 residues. J gave up 4 bases and V 6 bases, and 6 bases lay outside the gene matches. The germline CDR1 and CDR2 sequences are DFQATT and SNEGSKA (reference sequence). As DNA, the CDR3 is TGCAGTGCCCTGACAGGGAGGGGAAACACCATATATTTT. Its translation is CSALTGRGNTIYF.

This clonotype was counted between two and nine times. The rearrangement joins TRBV11-2 to TRBJ2-1, with a weak D call TRBD2 (6 bases). CDR1 and CDR2 (germline): SGHAT, FQNNGV. This CDR3 region has 14 residues. V lost 7 bases to trimming and J lost 2 bases, with 12 bases between them. In DNA form, the CDR3 reads TGTGCCAGCACCAGCTGGGGGGCCTACAATGAGCAGTTCTTC. This translates into CASTSWGAYNEQFF.

The chain links TRBV29-1 to TRBJ2-3, with D perhaps matching TRBD1 or TRBD2 (7 bases each). V lost 8 bases, J lost 3 bases, and 21 bases lay in between. The CDR3 has 15 residues. Per germline, CDR1 SQVTM and CDR2 ANQGSEA. The CDR3 loop is CSIVGGDRRTDTQYF. The CDR3 region has the DNA TGCAGCATTGTAGGGGGGGACAGAAGGACAGATACGCAGTATTTT.

This clonotype was detected once. The chain joins TRBV20-1 to TRBJ2-1; D could derive from TRBD1 or TRBD2 (6 bases each). Trimming shortened V by 1 base and J by 4 bases, and 14 bases separated the two germline ends. CDR1 is DFQATT, CDR2 SNEGSKA, per germline (reference sequence). The CDR3 loop spans 15 amino acids. CDR3 protein: CSARVRGDLYNEQFF. The CDR3 DNA follows: TGCAGTGCTAGAGTTAGGGGGGATCTATACAATGAGCAGTTCTTC.

A few counts support this clonotype. The chain combines TRBV3-1 with TRBJ1-2, with 8 bases fitting TRBD1. The CDR3 extends over 13 amino acids. Germline trimming cut 1 base from V and 8 bases from J; bases unmatched to any gene: 3. Germline V gene sequence: CDR1 LGHDT, CDR2 YNNKEL (reference sequence). CDR3 protein: CASSQGTGRGYTF. The CDR3 nucleotides are TGTGCCAGCAGCCAAGGGACAGGGAGAGGCTACACCTTC.

This chain links TRBV6-5 with TRBJ1-1, with a tentative D call TRBD1 (5 bases). The CDR3 extends over 17 amino acids. V was trimmed by 0 bases and J by 0 bases, leaving 14 bases between them. Germline CDR1 and CDR2: MNHEY and SVGAGI. The CDR3 reads CASSYSTTGRLNTEAFF. The CDR3 DNA is TGTGCCAGCAGTTACTCTACGACGGGACGGCTGAACACTGAAGCTTTCTTT.

CDR3 sequence (DNA): TGTGCCAGCTCAAAGACCCAGAACTATGGCTACACCTTC. It yields the protein CASSKTQNYGYTF. V gene TRBV11-2 combines with J gene TRBJ1-2; D gene ambiguous. This CDR3 is built from 13 residues. V lost 8 bases to trimming and J lost 2 bases, with 12 bases between them. Germline V gives CDR1 SGHAT, CDR2 FQNNGV.

This rearrangement joins TRBV12-3 or TRBV12-4 to TRBJ1-1; 7 bases are a match to TRBD1. The V gene end was trimmed by 5 bases and the J gene end by 0 bases; junction bases not matched to a gene: 6. The CDR3 extends over 15 amino acids. CDR3 nucleotides: TGTGCCAGCAGTGACCGGGGGACAGTGAACACTGAAGCTTTCTTT. Amino acid sequence: CASSDRGTVNTEAFF.

The sample holds a few counts of this clonotype. The J gene is TRBJ2-3, the V gene TRBV20-1; TRBD2 might be the D (5 bases). The CDR3 spans 15 residues. Germline assignment: CDR1 DFQATT and CDR2 SNEGSKA (reference sequence). Deletions cut 3 bases from V and 2 bases from J, with 15 bases between. DNA for the CDR3: TGCAGTGCTAGTGCCAGCGGACGCTCCACAGATACGCAGTATTTT. Protein: CSASASGRSTDTQYF.

The chain is built from TRBV3-1 and TRBJ1-3; 10 bases fit TRBD1. Germline assignment: CDR1 LGHDT and CDR2 YNNKEL (reference sequence). Trimming took 1 base from V and 2 from J; bases not matched to a gene: 5. This CDR3 region has 17 residues. This CDR3 reads CASSQADRGFAGNTIYF. CDR3 bases: TGTGCCAGCAGCCAAGCGGACAGGGGGTTCGCTGGAAACACCATATATTTT.

This clonotype has more than one count but fewer than ten. The chain joins TRBV6-5 to TRBJ1-1, with TRBD1 identical over 9 bases. The CDR3 runs 19 residues. The ends lost 2 bases at V and 0 bases at J; junction bases unmatched: 13. Germline assignment: CDR1 MNHEY and CDR2 SVGAGI. The CDR3 nucleotides are TGTGCCAGCAGTTACCTCGGGACAGGGAGATCGGCTATGAACACTGAAGCTTTCTTT. This codes for CASSYLGTGRSAMNTEAFF.

The chain carries TRBV25-1 and TRBJ1-5, with D possibly TRBD1 on 6 matching bases. The CDR3 loop spans 13 amino acids. Trimming cost V 3 bases and J 7 bases, with 10 bases left between them. Germline V gene lookup returns CDR1 MGHDK and CDR2 SYGVNS. CDR3 protein: CASSDRGRQPQHF. CDR3 DNA: TGTGCCAGCAGTGACAGGGGTAGGCAGCCCCAGCATTTT.

J is TRBJ1-1 and V is TRBV12-5, with TRBD1 matching 9 bases. This CDR3 comprises 13 residues. After removal of 9 bases from V and 4 bases from J, the junction contained 6 bases not matched to a gene. Germline loops: CDR1 LGHNT, CDR2 FRNRAP. CDR3 DNA: TGTGCTAGCGGACAGGGGATGACCACTGAAGCTTTCTTT. This sequence encodes CASGQGMTTEAFF.

This clonotype showed up many times. The rearrangement joins TRBV10-3 to TRBJ1-1; 9 nucleotides agree with TRBD1. The length of the CDR3 is 13 residues. J gave up 4 bases and V 8 bases, and 5 bases lay outside the gene matches. Germline V gives CDR1 ENHRY, CDR2 SYGVKD. The CDR3 nucleotides are TGTGCCATCCGGGACAGGGAGGGCACTGAAGCTTTCTTT. Protein product: CAIRDREGTEAFF.

V usage is TRBV7-9 and J usage is TRBJ2-3, with 8 bases fitting TRBD2. The CDR3 extends over 18 amino acids. V lost 5 bases, J lost 3 bases, and 16 bases stayed unmatched. CDR1 and CDR2 (germline): SEHNR, FQNEAQ (reference sequence). Here the CDR3 reads CASSPAGGRSSLTDTQYF. In DNA, the CDR3 is TGTGCCAGCAGCCCCGCGGGCGGGAGGAGTTCACTGACAGATACGCAGTATTTT.

The chain is built from TRBV20-1 and TRBJ2-3; D is uncertain. V was clipped by 0 bases and J by 0 bases, with 10 bases between them. CDR3 length: 15 amino acids. From germline, CDR1 is DFQATT and CDR2 SNEGSKA (reference sequence). The CDR3 DNA reads TGCAGTGCTAGAGATGAAGGACGAAGCACAGATACGCAGTATTTT. This codes for CSARDEGRSTDTQYF.

The sample holds a few counts of this clonotype. The chain joins TRBV5-1 to TRBJ1-4, with 8 bases identical to TRBD1. This CDR3 comprises 13 residues. The V gene end was trimmed by 4 bases and the J gene end by 10 bases; junction bases not matched to a gene: 6. Germline V gene lookup returns CDR1 SGHRS and CDR2 YFSETQ. The CDR3 nucleotides read TGCGCCAGCAGCCCGGACAGGGATCGAAAACTGTTTTTT. It is translated as CASSPDRDRKLFF.

With respect to this clonotype: A much larger clone is a single base away; this may be a read error. The rearrangement uses TRBV16 and TRBJ2-3, with D possibly TRBD2 on 5 matching bases. This CDR3 has 14 residues. CDR1 is KGHSY, CDR2 FQNENV, per germline. V was clipped by 3 bases and J by 1 base, with 8 bases between them. CDR3 sequence reads: CASSHEEGTDTQYF. The CDR3 nucleotides are TGTGCCAGCAGCCACGAGGAGGGCACAGATACGCAGTATTTT. Combining the CDR3 with reference TRBV16 and TRBJ2-3 gives the whole variable domain GEEVAQTPKHLVRGEGQKAKLYCAPIKGHSYVFWYQQVLKNEFKFLISFQNENVFDETGMPKERFSAKCLPNSPCSLEIQATKLEDSAVYFCASSHEEGTDTQYFGPGTRLTVL.

This clonotype has just a few counts. A much larger clone lies a single base off, so this may be a read error. The rearrangement joins TRBV29-1 to TRBJ1-1; unclear D gene. CDR1 is SQVTM, CDR2 ANQGSEA, per germline. The ends were cut back, 4 bases at V and 4 bases at J, with 13 bases in the middle. The CDR3 sequence is 13 residues long. CDR3 residues: CSVVVDRRTEAFF. As DNA, the CDR3 is TGCAGCGTTGTAGTTGACCGTCGCACTGAAGCTTTCTTT.

The rearrangement joins TRBV18 to TRBJ2-3; 7 nucleotides align to TRBD2. The V segment lost 3 bases and the J segment 3 bases; nucleotides outside the gene matches: 6. The CDR3 is 15 amino acids. Germline values: CDR1 KGHSH, CDR2 LQKENI. CDR3 loop: CASSPKRGGTDTQYF. CDR3 nucleotides: TGTGCCAGCTCACCCAAGCGGGGTGGAACAGATACGCAGTATTTT.

This chain uses TRBV5-5 with TRBJ2-2; no clear D gene. Germline V CDR1 and CDR2: SGHKS, YYEKEE (reference sequence). The ends were cut back, 2 bases at V and 7 bases at J, with 15 bases in the middle. The CDR3 sequence is 15 residues long. The CDR3 nucleotides are TGTGCCAGCAGCTTAATAGCCCACTGGGACGGGGAGCTGTTTTTT. Its translation is CASSLIAHWDGELFF.

In this sample, this clonotype turned up a few times. An end of the junction differs from the germline gene, which may be a read error. The rearrangement uses TRBV28 and TRBJ2-7, with D unclear. The germline CDR1 and CDR2 sequences are MDHEN and SYDVKM. The CDR3 contains 15 residues. The CDR3, as DNA: TGTGCCTGCAGTTTACCGCCTTTTGGGTCCTACGAGCAGTACTTC. Its translation: CACSLPPFGSYEQYF.